This T cell receptor beta chain was identified in a study of T cell responses to AZD1222 COVID-19 vaccine. Study results and caveats: White British donors predominated, females outnumbered males, and clonal diversity was possibly underestimated. Close to half of all spike-specific TCRs reportedly target regions of the variants that are unmutated.

The germline CDR1 and CDR2 sequences are MNHEY and SVGEGT. Deletions cut 2 bases from V and 1 base from J, with 14 bases between. The CDR3 is 16 residues long. Measured with immunoSEQ multiplex PCR; TCRdb has only the in-frame clones, and not every one. The sample holds roughly 100,000 clones, 88% seen once. Note on this clone: Antigen: not known.

This clonotype was sampled from an adult in good health. The chain carries TRBV6-2 or TRBV6-3 and TRBJ1-2; no definite D call. The material sequenced was peripheral blood, taken on day 0 of AZD1222 vaccination. Here the CDR3 reads CASSYPRRGGNYGYTF. The CDR3 coding sequence is TGTGCCAGCAGTTACCCCCGGCGGGGAGGTAACTATGGCTACACCTTC.